A single sample gave rise to the 22 T cell receptor beta chains below, sequenced in a study of cytomegalovirus exposure and HLA in healthy donors. The study ran its PCR with 60 Vbeta and 13 Jbeta primers. Measured with immunoSEQ multiplex PCR; TCRdb has only the in-frame clones, and not every one. Of 150,000 to 180,000 clones in the sample, more than 75% were seen once. Sequenced: PBMCs. The receptors here all came from a man aged 30-40 years in good health and CMV-seropositive.

V and J are TRBV2 and TRBJ2-3, with 7 bases lining up with TRBD2. Losses at the gene ends were 10 bases for V and 4 bases for J; bases not matched to a gene: 14. The length of the CDR3 is 15 residues. Germline V CDR1 and CDR2: SNHLY, FYNNEI. For the CDR3, the DNA is TGTGCCAAGAGACTAGCCGAGCCTGGGGCAGATACGCAGTATTTT. This translates into CAKRLAEPGADTQYF.

The V gene is TRBV10-3, the J gene TRBJ1-3; D remains ambiguous. Germline V gives CDR1 ENHRY, CDR2 SYGVKD. CDR3 length: 15 residues. V lost 2 bases, J lost 6 bases, and 14 bases lay in between. Written as DNA, the CDR3 is TGTGCCATCAGTGAGGTGGCTTCCGCGGAAAACACCATATATTTT. Protein sequence: CAISEVASAENTIYF.

The chain uses TRBV7-6 and TRBJ2-5, with TRBD2 matching 12 bases. This CDR3 spans 17 amino acids. V was pared by 2 bases and J by 1 base, with 5 bases of the junction left unmatched. Germline loops: CDR1 SGHVS, CDR2 FNYEAQ. The CDR3 nucleotides read TGTGCCAGCAGCTTAAGACTAGCGGGAGTGGGCCAAGAGACCCAGTACTTC. It translates to CASSLRLAGVGQETQYF.

The V and J genes are TRBV29-1 and TRBJ2-7, with 7 bases matching TRBD1. The CDR3 contains 11 residues. Germline trimming cut 6 bases from V and 5 bases from J; bases unmatched to any gene: 4. Germline CDR1 reads SQVTM; CDR2 reads ANQGSEA. CDR3 nucleotides: TGCAGCGTCCGAGACAGGGACGAGCAGTACTTC. Amino acids: CSVRDRDEQYF.

This clone was seen once. The rearrangement links TRBV7-2 to TRBJ2-1; 10 nucleotides align to TRBD2. The CDR3 covers 16 residues. The germline CDR1 and CDR2 sequences are SGHTA and FQGNSA. V lost 7 bases and J lost 0; bases outside the gene matches: 6. The CDR3, as DNA: TGTGCCAGCACCCCTAGCGGGAGCCGCTCCTACAATGAGCAGTTCTTC. Protein product: CASTPSGSRSYNEQFF. Supplemented by reference TRBV7-2 and TRBJ2-1, the full variable domain reads GAGVSQSPSNKVTEKGKDVELRCDPISGHTALYWYRQSLGQGLEFLIYFQGNSAPDKSGLPSDRFSAERTGGSVSTLTIQRTQQEDSAVYLCASTPSGSRSYNEQFFGPGTRLTVL.

V is TRBV7-9 and J is TRBJ1-1, with 10 bases lining up with TRBD1. The CDR3 totals 15 residues. After removal of 8 bases from V and 8 bases from J, the junction contained 14 bases not matched to a gene. Per germline, CDR1 SEHNR and CDR2 FQNEAQ (reference sequence). The CDR3 is CASLLQGQGVAEAFF. The CDR3 DNA sequence: TGTGCCAGCCTATTACAAGGACAGGGGGTGGCGGAAGCTTTCTTT.

The chain has TRBV2 and TRBJ1-1; 10 nucleotides align to TRBD1. CDR1 SNHLY and CDR2 FYNNEI come from the germline V gene. V was clipped by 5 bases and J by 5 bases; unmatched bases: 5. This CDR3 has 14 residues. For the CDR3, the DNA is TGTGCCAGCAGTTGGACAGGGGGTGGAACTGAAGCTTTCTTT. Amino acid sequence: CASSWTGGGTEAFF.

This chain connects TRBV11-3 to TRBJ2-1; maybe TRBD2 (6 bases). The CDR3 loop spans 13 amino acids. The V end was cut by 1 base, the J end by 11 bases, with 12 bases between. Germline V gives CDR1 SGHNT, CDR2 YENEEA. This chain's CDR3 is CASSLGSGVQQFF. CDR3 in DNA: TGTGCCAGCAGCTTAGGCTCGGGAGTTCAGCAGTTCTTC.

The chain joins TRBV30 to TRBJ1-3, with 9 positions matching TRBD1. In germline, CDR1 is GTSNPN, CDR2 SVGIG (reference sequence). This CDR3 is 17 amino acids long. Trimming at V came to 2 bases and at J to 0 bases, leaving 8 bases not matched to a gene. This chain's CDR3 is CAWSTGTGYSSGNTIYF. The CDR3 DNA is TGTGCCTGGAGTACTGGGACAGGGTACTCCTCTGGAAACACCATATATTTT.

This clone was counted a few times. The chain joins TRBV6-1 to TRBJ1-1; D is perhaps TRBD1 (6 bases). The CDR3 totals 14 residues. Trimming cost V 9 bases and J 1 base, with 15 bases left between them. Germline CDR1 MNHNS, CDR2 SASEGT. DNA for the CDR3: TGTGCCAGTAAGATTCCAGGGGAGAACACTGAAGCTTTCTTT. This gives the protein CASKIPGENTEAFF.

This clone was seen only once. This chain connects TRBV25-1 to TRBJ1-1; D not certain. The ends were cut back, 4 bases at V and 6 bases at J, with 15 bases in the middle. CDR3 length: 14 residues. The germline V gene encodes CDR1 MGHDK and CDR2 SYGVNS. The CDR3 DNA follows: TGTGCCAGCAGTGTAGAGGGAGGACTTTCTGAAGCTTTCTTT. Its translation: CASSVEGGLSEAFF.

The chain combines TRBV2 with TRBJ2-4; 7 nucleotides agree with TRBD1. V lost 6 bases, J lost 0 bases, and 8 bases stayed unmatched. The germline V gene encodes CDR1 SNHLY and CDR2 FYNNEI. This CDR3 region has 16 residues. Here the CDR3 reads CASRDGTELAKNIQYF. The CDR3 coding sequence is TGTGCCAGCAGGGATGGGACAGAGCTAGCCAAAAACATTCAGTACTTC.

CDR3 DNA: TGTGCCGGACAGGGCGGAGAAAACATTCAGTACTTC. It yields the protein CAGQGGENIQYF. The chain recombines TRBV6-6 with TRBJ2-4; TRBD1 matches 8 bases. The CDR3 contains 12 residues. J gave up 5 bases and V 11 bases, and 5 bases lay outside the gene matches. From germline, CDR1 is MNHNY and CDR2 SVGAGI (reference sequence).

The chain employs TRBV5-1 and TRBJ1-1; D is ambiguous. This CDR3 is 13 amino acids long. Trimming took 0 bases from V and 4 from J, leaving 7 bases between them. The germline V gene encodes CDR1 SGHRS and CDR2 YFSETQ. The DNA of the CDR3 is TGCGCCAGCAGCTTGGAATTGAGCACTGAAGCTTTCTTT. This sequence encodes CASSLELSTEAFF.

The chain recombines TRBV7-9 with TRBJ2-5; TRBD2 agrees at 10 bases. J lost 11 bases, V lost 8 bases, and 11 bases had no gene match. The CDR3 contains 13 residues. Germline CDR1 reads SEHNR; CDR2 reads FQNEAQ (reference sequence). This CDR3 reads CASSTSGPVEQYF. CDR3 nucleotides: TGTGCCAGCTCGACTAGCGGGCCCGTGGAGCAGTACTTC.

The rearrangement uses TRBV11-2 and TRBJ1-1; D is undetermined. This CDR3 is 11 amino acids long. The V gene lost 4 bases and the J gene lost 6 bases, with 6 bases spanning the gap. From germline, CDR1 is SGHAT and CDR2 FQNNGV. CDR3 protein: CASSSEAEAFF. CDR3 sequence (DNA): TGTGCCAGCAGCTCGGAGGCTGAAGCTTTCTTT.

The chain has TRBV19 and TRBJ1-1; D may be TRBD1 (5 bases). V gave up 6 bases and J gave up 3 bases, with 11 bases separating them. The germline V gene has CDR1 LNHDA and CDR2 SQIVND (reference sequence). The CDR3 consists of 13 residues. CDR3 DNA: TGTGCCAGTAGCGGAACAGGAGACACTGAAGCTTTCTTT. Its translation is CASSGTGDTEAFF.

The rearrangement links TRBV28 to TRBJ2-7; 7 nucleotides match TRBD2. Trimming at V came to 2 bases and at J to 2 bases, leaving 6 bases not matched to a gene. This CDR3 has 15 residues. In germline, CDR1 is MDHEN, CDR2 SYDVKM. The CDR3 coding sequence is TGTGCCAGCAGTTTACAATCTGCGGGGGCCTACGAGCAGTACTTC. It yields the protein CASSLQSAGAYEQYF.

The V and J genes are TRBV5-8 and TRBJ2-1; no definite D call. The CDR3 runs 16 residues. Germline V gene sequence: CDR1 SGHTS, CDR2 YDEGEE. With 4 bases removed from V and 0 bases from J, the gap between germline ends came to 14 bases. CDR3 residues: CASSPLRVSSYNEQFF. The CDR3 nucleotides are TGTGCCAGCAGCCCACTCCGGGTTAGCTCCTACAATGAGCAGTTCTTC.

J is TRBJ2-7 and V is TRBV7-9; D is possibly TRBD1 (5 bases). The germline CDR1 and CDR2 sequences are SEHNR and FQNEAQ (reference sequence). V dropped 5 bases and J dropped 3 bases, with 20 bases sitting between them. This CDR3 has 16 residues. The CDR3 DNA follows: TGTGCCAGCAGCGCTAACAGGAAATCGCAGAACTACGAGCAGTACTTC. This gives the protein CASSANRKSQNYEQYF.

This chain links TRBV6-5 with TRBJ2-4, with D perhaps TRBD2 (5 bases). Germline CDR1 and CDR2: MNHEY and SVGAGI. The V gene lost 0 bases and the J gene lost 3 bases, with 6 bases spanning the gap. This CDR3 is 14 amino acids long. In DNA, the CDR3 is TGTGCCAGCAGTTACTCGGAGGACAAAAACATTCAGTACTTC. Translated, it gives CASSYSEDKNIQYF.

The rearrangement links TRBV7-2 to TRBJ1-5, with TRBD1 as a possible D gene (5 bases). V was trimmed by 5 bases and J by 7 bases, leaving 18 bases between them. The length of the CDR3 is 15 residues. Germline loops: CDR1 SGHTA, CDR2 FQGNSA. The CDR3 nucleotides are TGTGCCAGCAGCCGCACGGCAGGGTCCGGACAGCCCCAGCATTTT. Its protein product is CASSRTAGSGQPQHF.